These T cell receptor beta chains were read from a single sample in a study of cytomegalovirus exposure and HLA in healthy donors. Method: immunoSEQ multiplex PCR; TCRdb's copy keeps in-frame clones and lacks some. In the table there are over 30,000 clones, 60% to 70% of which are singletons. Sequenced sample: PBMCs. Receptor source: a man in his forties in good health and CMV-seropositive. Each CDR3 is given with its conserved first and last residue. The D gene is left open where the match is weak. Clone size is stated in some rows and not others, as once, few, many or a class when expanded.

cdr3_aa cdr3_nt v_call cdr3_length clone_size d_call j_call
CASSLELAGGNTGELFF TGTGCCAGCAGCTTGGAACTAGCGGGGGGGAACACCGGGGAGCTGTTTTTT TRBV5-4 17 . TRBD2 TRBJ2-2
CASSLGQTGGYEQYF TGTGCCAGCAGCTTAGGGCAAACAGGGGGCTACGAGCAGTACTTC TRBV7-2 15 . TRBD1 TRBJ2-7
CASSLVPTVNYGYTF TGTGCCAGCAGCTTAGTGCCCACGGTGAACTATGGCTACACCTTC TRBV7-9 15 . . TRBJ1-2
CASSSGTGQNEKLFF TGCGCCAGCAGCTCGGGGACAGGCCAAAATGAAAAACTGTTTTTT TRBV5-1 15 . TRBD1 TRBJ1-4
CAIREMTGWANTEAFF TGTGCCATCAGGGAGATGACAGGGTGGGCGAACACTGAAGCTTTCTTT TRBV10-3 16 . TRBD1 TRBJ1-1
CASSNKGQGQITYYGYTF TGCGCCAGCAGCAATAAGGGACAGGGCCAAATCACTTACTATGGCTACACCTTC TRBV5-1 18 few TRBD1 TRBJ1-2
CASRTGTQYTGELFF TGTGCCAGCAGAACGGGGACTCAATACACCGGGGAGCTGTTTTTT TRBV5-6 15 . . TRBJ2-2
CASSIGTEPHTQYF TGTGCCAGTAGTATTGGGACAGAACCTCATACGCAGTATTTT TRBV19 14 . TRBD1 TRBJ2-3
CATSRGGASYEQYF TGTGCCACTTCCAGGGGCGGAGCCTCCTACGAGCAGTACTTC TRBV25-1 14 few . TRBJ2-7
CASSTGRQYYEQYF TGTGCCAGCTCAACCGGGCGACAGTACTACGAGCAGTACTTC TRBV18 14 . . TRBJ2-7
CASSRGQAEEYF TGTGCCAGCAGTCGGGGACAAGCTGAGGAGTACTTC TRBV6-6 12 . . TRBJ2-7
CASSGGSNQPQHF TGTGCCAGCAGCGGGGGAAGCAATCAGCCCCAGCATTTT TRBV6-1 13 few . TRBJ1-5
CASSLTGGGGQGVYGYTF TGTGCCAGCAGCTTAACGGGAGGGGGGGGACAGGGGGTCTATGGCTACACCTTC TRBV7-3 18 few TRBD1 TRBJ1-2
CASSFEGAGYNEQFF TGTGCCAGCAGTTTTGAGGGGGCAGGGTACAATGAGCAGTTCTTC TRBV27 15 . TRBD1 TRBJ2-1
CASNSFFTAEAFF TGTGCCAGCAATAGCTTTTTTACCGCTGAAGCTTTCTTT TRBV2 13 . . TRBJ1-1
CASSPRTGAFGTDTQYF TGTGCCAGTAGTCCTCGGACAGGGGCTTTCGGGACAGATACGCAGTATTTT TRBV19 17 . TRBD1 TRBJ2-3
CASSQGDSRYTEAFF TGCGCCAGCAGCCAGGGGGACAGCCGGTACACTGAAGCTTTCTTT TRBV4-1 15 . TRBD1 TRBJ1-1
CASSRILMAEQFF TGCGCCAGCAGCCGTATCTTGATGGCTGAGCAGTTCTTC TRBV4-1 13 . . TRBJ2-1
CASSPGEGVNTEAFF TGTGCCAGCAGTCCGGGGGAGGGGGTGAACACTGAAGCTTTCTTT TRBV6-6 15 few . TRBJ1-1
CASSINGYEQYF TGTGCCAGTAGTATAAATGGTTACGAGCAGTACTTC TRBV19 12 . . TRBJ2-7
CASSLGQNTEAFF TGTGCCAGCAGTTTGGGACAGAACACTGAAGCTTTCTTT TRBV2 13 . . TRBJ1-1
CASSLATPDGELFF TGTGCCAGCAGTTTAGCGACTCCGGACGGGGAGCTGTTTTTT TRBV6-4 14 few . TRBJ2-2
CATSPSPDRVNEKLFF TGTGCCACCAGCCCCTCTCCGGACAGGGTTAATGAAAAACTGTTTTTT TRBV15 16 . TRBD1 TRBJ1-4
CASSSGGPSNQPQHF TGTGCCAGCAGCTCCGGGGGGCCTAGCAATCAGCCCCAGCATTTT TRBV7-2 15 few . TRBJ1-5
CASSPPDRSVQYF TGTGCCAGCAGTCCCCCCGACAGGTCTGTGCAGTACTTC TRBV28 13 . . TRBJ2-7
CASSRGGADTQYF TGTGCCAGTAGTAGAGGGGGGGCAGATACGCAGTATTTT TRBV19 13 once . TRBJ2-3
CASSVAGRDRGEQYF TGTGCCAGCAGCGTAGCGGGGCGGGACAGAGGCGAGCAGTACTTC TRBV9 15 . . TRBJ2-7
CASSLELAGGGEQYF TGCGCCAGCAGCTTGGAATTAGCGGGGGGAGGCGAGCAGTACTTC TRBV5-1 15 few TRBD2 TRBJ2-7
CASRTSGGESDTQYF TGTGCCAGCAGGACTAGCGGGGGGGAGTCAGATACGCAGTATTTT TRBV6-1 15 . TRBD2 TRBJ2-3
CASSVGFRVSGTEAFF TGTGCCAGCAGTGTGGGGTTCAGGGTTAGCGGCACTGAAGCTTTCTTT TRBV6-1 16 . . TRBJ1-1
CASRGQGHEKLFF TGTGCCAGCCGCGGACAGGGACACGAAAAACTGTTTTTT TRBV2 13 few TRBD1 TRBJ1-4
CASTSSTGGEQYF TGTGCCAGTACAAGTTCCACGGGTGGAGAGCAGTACTTC TRBV19 13 . . TRBJ2-7
CAWSVGRGDTIYF TGTGCCTGGAGTGTCGGCCGGGGGGACACCATATATTTT TRBV30 13 . . TRBJ1-3
CASSAGTTSTDTQYF TGTGCCAGCAGTGCCGGGACAACTAGCACAGATACGCAGTATTTT TRBV2 15 . . TRBJ2-3
CAWSQGGGTEAFF TGTGCCTGGAGCCAAGGTGGGGGGACTGAAGCTTTCTTT TRBV30 13 . . TRBJ1-1
CASSLDLGSGYYGYTF TGTGCCAGCAGCTTAGACCTCGGATCGGGGTACTATGGCTACACCTTC TRBV7-2 16 . . TRBJ1-2
CASSLARAGGLNTEAFF TGTGCCAGCAGCTTAGCGCGGGCAGGGGGCCTGAACACTGAAGCTTTCTTT TRBV7-8 17 few TRBD1 TRBJ1-1
CASSFSGDHSPLHF TGTGCCAGCAGTTTTTCGGGGGATCATTCACCCCTCCACTTT TRBV28 14 . . TRBJ1-6
CASSLRGSMNTEAFF TGTGCCAGCAGCTTACGGGGGAGCATGAACACTGAAGCTTTCTTT TRBV7-9 15 . . TRBJ1-1
CASSPNVAGQYEQYF TGTGCCAGCAGCCCCAACGTCGCGGGACAGTACGAGCAGTACTTC TRBV7-9 15 . . TRBJ2-7
CASSLAMGQSGGNTIYF TGCGCCAGCAGCTTGGCAATGGGACAGTCGGGTGGAAACACCATATATTTT TRBV5-1 17 once TRBD1 TRBJ1-3
CASSLGAMYEQYF TGTGCCAGCAGCTTGGGGGCGATGTACGAGCAGTACTTC TRBV5-5 13 few . TRBJ2-7